This T cell receptor (beta chain) derives from a study of type 1 regulatory T cells. Study summary: This in vitro CD4 product, T-allo10, is enriched for Tr1 cells and alloantigen-specific.

Study conclusions and caveats: Type 1 regulatory T cells had a more restricted TCR repertoire than non-type 1 regulatory T cells.

This clonotype was seen only a few times. Antigen specificity is unknown. The ends were cut back, 3 bases at V and 7 bases at J, with 22 bases in the middle. The CDR3 runs to 16 residues. Germline values: CDR1 SNHLY, CDR2 FYNNEI. TCRdb re-called the reads through MiXCR, storing one row per CDR3 protein. Among under 85,000 distinct CDR3 sequences listed, about 50% were seen once. The chain employs TRBV2 and TRBJ2-7, with a tentative D call TRBD2 (6 bases). This TCR came from a human donor in good health. Sequenced: cultured non-Tr1 T cells, either the whole culture or a sorted T cell fraction (not recorded which). CDR3 sequence: CASSEREWRAGVEQYF. For the CDR3, the DNA is TGTGCCAGCAGTGAGAGAGAGTGGAGGGCAGGTGTGGAGCAGTACTTC.